This TCR beta chain appears in the sequencing data of a study of blood T cells in healthy people across ages. Notes on the study in general: The study lacked donor CMV status, which possibly confounded expanded clonotype changes. Unsorted PBMC material precluded a definitive naive versus antigen-experienced comparison.

Using a J-beta primer mix together with a sample-barcoded 5' primer, a second PCR was run for about 6 to 11 cycles. Every cDNA molecule carried a tag from a template-switch adaptor bearing 12 random nucleotides. One entry per CDR3 protein, called by TCRdb with MiXCR from the 5' RACE reads. In the table there are about 1.4 million distinct CDR3 sequences, approximately 60% of which are singletons. The study drew donors from healthy Caucasian individuals in Russia aged roughly 6 to 95. CDR1 is MNHEY and CDR2 is SMNVEV in the germline V gene (reference sequence). V dropped 3 bases and J dropped 7; count of bases not matched to a gene: 11. The CDR3 is made up of 16 amino acids. Concerning this clonotype itself: The target antigen is unknown.

Sequencing was done on a sample of blood. V usage is TRBV27 and J usage is TRBJ2-7, with 11 bases lining up with TRBD2. This receptor was identified in a man aged 18 to 35 in good health. The CDR3 DNA sequence: TGTGCCAGCAGTTTTTTAGAACTAGCGGGGGTGGGGGAGCAGTACTTC. Amino acid sequence: CASSFLELAGVGEQYF.